This T cell receptor (beta chain) was retrieved from a study of cytomegalovirus exposure and HLA in healthy donors. In the study overall: The 90 to 150 validation repertoires used the same platform as the approximately 700 first-cohort repertoires, a later analysis reported.

A single count supports this clone. The antigen is undetermined. The assay was immunoSEQ multiplex PCR, and TCRdb's table has in-frame clones only and misses some. This table holds 100,000 to 150,000 clones, around 95% found once. Germline CDR1 and CDR2: SGDLS and YYNGEE. The V and J ends lost 4 bases and 4 bases, in that order; junction bases with no gene match: 6. The CDR3 length is 15 residues. Study observations and caveats: Confirmation in vitro established that a few CMV-associated chains were specific for CMV antigens. Associated with cytomegalovirus, according to the listing, were fewer than 200 TCR beta chains.

The donors were part of the validation cohort of over a hundred subjects. That cohort was separate from the first cohort, which comprised several hundred subjects. What was sequenced was PBMCs. The sequence came from a man between 18 and 35 years old in good health and CMV-seronegative. This chain links TRBV9 with TRBJ2-2, with 8 bases aligning to TRBD1. CDR3 region: CASSSQGQVTGELFF. The CDR3 DNA reads as TGTGCCAGCAGCTCCCAGGGACAGGTCACCGGGGAGCTGTTTTTT.